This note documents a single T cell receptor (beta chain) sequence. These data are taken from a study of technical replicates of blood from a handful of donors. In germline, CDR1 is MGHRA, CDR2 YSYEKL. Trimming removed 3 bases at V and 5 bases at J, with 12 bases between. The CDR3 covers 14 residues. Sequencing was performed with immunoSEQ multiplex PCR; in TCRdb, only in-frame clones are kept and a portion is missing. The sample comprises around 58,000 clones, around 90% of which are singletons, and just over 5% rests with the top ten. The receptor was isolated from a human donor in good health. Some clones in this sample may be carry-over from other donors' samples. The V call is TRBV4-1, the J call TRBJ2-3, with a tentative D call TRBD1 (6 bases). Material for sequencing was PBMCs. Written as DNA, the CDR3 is TGCGCCAGCAGCCAGCCAGGACAGAAAGATACGCAGTATTTT. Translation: CASSQPGQKDTQYF.